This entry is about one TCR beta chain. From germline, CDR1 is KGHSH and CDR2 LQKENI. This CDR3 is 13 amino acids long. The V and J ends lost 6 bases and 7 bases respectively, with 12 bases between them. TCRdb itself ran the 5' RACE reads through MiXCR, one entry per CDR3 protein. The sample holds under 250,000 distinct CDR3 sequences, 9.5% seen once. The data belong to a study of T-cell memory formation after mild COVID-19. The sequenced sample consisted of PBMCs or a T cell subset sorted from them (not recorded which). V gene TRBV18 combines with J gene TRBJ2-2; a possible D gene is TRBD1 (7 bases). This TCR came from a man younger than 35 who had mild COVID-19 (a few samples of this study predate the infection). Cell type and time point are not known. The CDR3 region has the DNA TGTGCCAGCTCGCGGGACAGCTTCGGGGAGCTGTTTTTT. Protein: CASSRDSFGELFF.